What follows are 20 T cell receptor beta chains derived from one specimen sequenced in a study of T cell changes during pregnancy in multiple sclerosis. Only in-frame clones appear in the TCRdb table, and some are missing; sequencing was by immunoSEQ multiplex PCR. The profile covers more than 35,000 clones, with 90% to 95% appearing a single time and 0.7% to 1% taken by the ten largest. Sequencing used CD4+ T cells from peripheral blood mononuclear cells, obtained in the third trimester of pregnancy. These receptors were obtained from a female donor with multiple sclerosis, enrolled in a pregnancy study.

This clone has a single count. The V call is TRBV19, the J call TRBJ2-7, with 8 bases that match TRBD2. There are 15 residues in the CDR3. Germline lookup yields CDR1 LNHDA and CDR2 SQIVND (reference sequence). The trim removed 3 bases at V and 3 bases at J, leaving 7 bases unmatched. The CDR3 region is CASSIGGALDYEQYF. CDR3 in DNA: TGTGCCAGTAGTATCGGGGGGGCGTTGGACTACGAGCAGTACTTC.

V and J are TRBV5-4 and TRBJ2-2; D gene uncertain. The V gene lost 2 bases and the J gene lost 6 bases, with 8 bases spanning the gap. The CDR3 covers 13 residues. Germline CDR1 is SGHNT and CDR2 is YYREEE (reference sequence). The CDR3 loop reads CASSFSGPGELFF. CDR3 bases: TGTGCCAGCAGCTTTTCAGGTCCCGGGGAGCTGTTTTTT.

The rearrangement uses TRBV6-5 and TRBJ2-3; D is uncertain. Germline CDR1 reads MNHEY; CDR2 reads SVGAGI. Trimming left V 0 bases short and J 3 bases short, with 7 bases between. The CDR3 consists of 14 residues. The chain's CDR3 is CASSYSARTDTQYF. CDR3 nucleotides: TGTGCCAGCAGTTACTCGGCGCGGACAGATACGCAGTATTTT.

The chain couples TRBV6-4 to TRBJ2-2, with 10 bases matching TRBD1. V was pared by 0 bases and J by 3 bases, with 1 base of the junction left unmatched. The germline CDR1 and CDR2 sequences are MRHNA and SNTAGT. CDR3 size: 16 residues. The DNA of the CDR3 is TGTGCCAGCAGTGACTCGGGGACAGGGGACACCGGGGAGCTGTTTTTT. This codes for CASSDSGTGDTGELFF.

J is TRBJ2-7 and V is TRBV18, with TRBD1 matching over 9 bases. Trimming removed 6 bases from V and 3 bases from J; junction bases left unmatched: 15. This CDR3 contains 17 residues. The germline V gene encodes CDR1 KGHSH and CDR2 LQKENI. The DNA of the CDR3 is TGTGCCAGCTCTATAAATCGACCCGGGACAGGGATCTACGAGCAGTACTTC. It yields the protein CASSINRPGTGIYEQYF. The whole variable domain, filled in from reference TRBV18 and TRBJ2-7, reads NAGVMQNPRHLVRRRGQEARLRCSPMKGHSHVYWYRQLPEEGLKFMVYLQKENIIDESGMPKERFSAEFPKEGPSILRIQQVVRGDSAAYFCASSINRPGTGIYEQYFGPGTRLTVT.

The genes are TRBV27 and TRBJ1-1, with D perhaps matching TRBD1 (6 bases). The ends were cut back, 5 bases at V and 2 bases at J, with 15 bases in the middle. Germline CDR1 and CDR2: MNHEY and SMNVEV (reference sequence). The CDR3 sequence is 15 residues long. The CDR3 nucleotides are TGTGCCAGCAGTCCTGGACAGTGGAGAAACACTGAAGCTTTCTTT. Translating it yields CASSPGQWRNTEAFF.

The CDR3 DNA is TGTGCCAGCAGCTTAGGTCCCGCGGGAGGGTCAGATACGCAGTATTTT. It encodes CASSLGPAGGSDTQYF. This chain links TRBV11-2 with TRBJ2-3; 9 nucleotides line up with TRBD2. Germline trimming cut 1 base from V and 4 bases from J; bases unmatched to any gene: 6. This CDR3 spans 16 amino acids. Germline CDR1 is SGHAT and CDR2 is FQNNGV.

The gene calls are TRBV5-1 and TRBJ1-4; 7 bases line up with TRBD1. Germline V gene sequence: CDR1 SGHRS, CDR2 YFSETQ. This CDR3 comprises 13 residues. V shed 4 bases, J shed 6 bases, and the junction held 3 bases outside the gene matches. The CDR3 loop reads CASSRDSYEKLFF. The CDR3 DNA reads as TGCGCCAGCAGCCGGGACAGCTATGAAAAACTGTTTTTT.

J is TRBJ2-7 and V is TRBV27; 9 bases agree with TRBD2. CDR1 MNHEY and CDR2 SMNVEV come from the germline V gene (reference sequence). V dropped 7 bases and J dropped 3; count of bases not matched to a gene: 10. The CDR3 runs to 15 residues. CDR3 amino acids: CASKDFSGSGYEQYF. The CDR3 DNA is TGTGCCAGCAAAGACTTTAGCGGGAGCGGCTACGAGCAGTACTTC.

The V gene is TRBV4-3, the J gene TRBJ1-2; no definite D call. CDR3 length: 16 amino acids. The germline V gene encodes CDR1 LGHNA and CDR2 YSLEER. V lost 1 base, J lost 0 bases, and 12 bases lay in between. CDR3 bases: TGCGCCAGCAGCCAAGGGGGATCCGGGACTAACTATGGCTACACCTTC. Translated, it gives CASSQGGSGTNYGYTF.

The chain joins TRBV5-6 to TRBJ1-3; 8 bases match TRBD1. This CDR3 has 14 residues. Germline V gene data show CDR1 as SGHDT and CDR2 as YYEEEE. The ends lost 4 bases at V and 3 bases at J; junction bases unmatched: 3. The CDR3 loop is CASSDRGRGNTIYF. CDR3 sequence (DNA): TGTGCCAGCAGCGACAGGGGACGTGGAAACACCATATATTTT.

As to this clone: The sample holds other DNA sequences that translate to the same CDR3. The gene calls are TRBV28 and TRBJ2-3; 7 bases align to TRBD2. V trimming: 2 bases; J trimming: 3 bases; junction bases outside the gene matches: 5. This CDR3 is built from 15 residues. Germline CDR1 MDHEN, CDR2 SYDVKM. CDR3 nucleotides: TGTGCCAGCAGTTTACGGCAGGGAGGGACAGATACGCAGTATTTT. Translating gives CASSLRQGGTDTQYF.

V and J are TRBV4-1 and TRBJ2-3; TRBD2 aligns across 11 bases. The CDR3 has 18 residues. Trimming cost V 1 base and J 0 bases; bases outside gene matches: 6. Germline V gene sequence: CDR1 MGHRA, CDR2 YSYEKL. Written as DNA, the CDR3 is TGCGCCAGCAGCCAAGCTGTAGCGGGAGGGCCTAGCACAGATACGCAGTATTTT. Translated: CASSQAVAGGPSTDTQYF.

The chain links TRBV2 to TRBJ2-5; no clear D. V lost 6 bases, J lost 5 bases, and 13 bases lay in between. Germline-derived CDR1 and CDR2 are SNHLY and FYNNEI. The CDR3 has 13 residues. The CDR3 region is CASRTRPGETQYF. CDR3 DNA: TGTGCCAGCAGAACCCGACCCGGGGAGACCCAGTACTTC.

The J gene is TRBJ1-2, the V gene TRBV5-1, with TRBD1 matching over 7 bases. The germline V gene has CDR1 SGHRS and CDR2 YFSETQ. V was clipped by 0 bases and J by 10 bases; unmatched bases: 6. This CDR3 spans 13 amino acids. CDR3 sequence reads: CASSLGQGGDYTF. DNA for the CDR3: TGCGCCAGCAGCTTGGGACAGGGTGGAGACTACACCTTC.

The rearrangement links TRBV4-1 to TRBJ2-1; the match to TRBD2 covers 8 bases. V lost 1 base to trimming and J lost 3 bases; unmatched junction nucleotides: 5. The germline gives CDR1 MGHRA, CDR2 YSYEKL. CDR3 length equals 16 residues. The CDR3 coding sequence is TGCGCCAGCAGCCAAGCCCCAACTAGCGGCTACAATGAGCAGTTCTTC. Amino acids: CASSQAPTSGYNEQFF.

This rearrangement joins TRBV5-1 to TRBJ2-1; TRBD1 agrees at 8 bases. The germline V gene has CDR1 SGHRS and CDR2 YFSETQ. The CDR3 spans 14 residues. J was trimmed by 9 bases and V by 0 bases; bases with no gene match: 5. In DNA, the CDR3 is TGCGCCAGCAGCTTGGGAGACAGGGGAAGTGAGCAGTTCTTC. This sequence encodes CASSLGDRGSEQFF.

J is TRBJ1-2 and V is TRBV5-6, with a tentative D call TRBD1 (6 bases). CDR3 length: 13 amino acids. V lost 3 bases and J 2 bases, leaving 8 bases between the germline ends. CDR1 and CDR2 (germline): SGHDT, YYEEEE. Written as DNA, the CDR3 is TGTGCCAGCAGCTCAACAGGGAACTATGGCTACACCTTC. This translates into CASSSTGNYGYTF.

In this sample, this clone turned up a few times. The rearrangement links TRBV29-1 to TRBJ1-1; D is unresolved. From germline, CDR1 is SQVTM and CDR2 ANQGSEA. Trimming removed 4 bases at V and 4 bases at J, with 10 bases between. The CDR3 covers 12 residues. For the CDR3, the DNA is TGCAGCGTTGCGAAGTCGAGCACTGAAGCTTTCTTT. Translating it yields CSVAKSSTEAFF.

The chain carries TRBV7-2 and TRBJ2-2; 9 bases match TRBD1. Germline loops: CDR1 SGHTA, CDR2 FQGNSA. The CDR3 covers 15 residues. V trimming: 5 bases; J trimming: 3 bases; junction bases outside the gene matches: 4. The CDR3, as DNA: TGTGCCAGCAGCATACAGGGGGCGTACACCGGGGAGCTGTTTTTT. Translating it yields CASSIQGAYTGELFF. Combining the CDR3 with reference TRBV7-2 and TRBJ2-2 gives the whole variable domain GAGVSQSPSNKVTEKGKDVELRCDPISGHTALYWYRQSLGQGLEFLIYFQGNSAPDKSGLPSDRFSAERTGGSVSTLTIQRTQQEDSAVYLCASSIQGAYTGELFFGEGSRLTVL.